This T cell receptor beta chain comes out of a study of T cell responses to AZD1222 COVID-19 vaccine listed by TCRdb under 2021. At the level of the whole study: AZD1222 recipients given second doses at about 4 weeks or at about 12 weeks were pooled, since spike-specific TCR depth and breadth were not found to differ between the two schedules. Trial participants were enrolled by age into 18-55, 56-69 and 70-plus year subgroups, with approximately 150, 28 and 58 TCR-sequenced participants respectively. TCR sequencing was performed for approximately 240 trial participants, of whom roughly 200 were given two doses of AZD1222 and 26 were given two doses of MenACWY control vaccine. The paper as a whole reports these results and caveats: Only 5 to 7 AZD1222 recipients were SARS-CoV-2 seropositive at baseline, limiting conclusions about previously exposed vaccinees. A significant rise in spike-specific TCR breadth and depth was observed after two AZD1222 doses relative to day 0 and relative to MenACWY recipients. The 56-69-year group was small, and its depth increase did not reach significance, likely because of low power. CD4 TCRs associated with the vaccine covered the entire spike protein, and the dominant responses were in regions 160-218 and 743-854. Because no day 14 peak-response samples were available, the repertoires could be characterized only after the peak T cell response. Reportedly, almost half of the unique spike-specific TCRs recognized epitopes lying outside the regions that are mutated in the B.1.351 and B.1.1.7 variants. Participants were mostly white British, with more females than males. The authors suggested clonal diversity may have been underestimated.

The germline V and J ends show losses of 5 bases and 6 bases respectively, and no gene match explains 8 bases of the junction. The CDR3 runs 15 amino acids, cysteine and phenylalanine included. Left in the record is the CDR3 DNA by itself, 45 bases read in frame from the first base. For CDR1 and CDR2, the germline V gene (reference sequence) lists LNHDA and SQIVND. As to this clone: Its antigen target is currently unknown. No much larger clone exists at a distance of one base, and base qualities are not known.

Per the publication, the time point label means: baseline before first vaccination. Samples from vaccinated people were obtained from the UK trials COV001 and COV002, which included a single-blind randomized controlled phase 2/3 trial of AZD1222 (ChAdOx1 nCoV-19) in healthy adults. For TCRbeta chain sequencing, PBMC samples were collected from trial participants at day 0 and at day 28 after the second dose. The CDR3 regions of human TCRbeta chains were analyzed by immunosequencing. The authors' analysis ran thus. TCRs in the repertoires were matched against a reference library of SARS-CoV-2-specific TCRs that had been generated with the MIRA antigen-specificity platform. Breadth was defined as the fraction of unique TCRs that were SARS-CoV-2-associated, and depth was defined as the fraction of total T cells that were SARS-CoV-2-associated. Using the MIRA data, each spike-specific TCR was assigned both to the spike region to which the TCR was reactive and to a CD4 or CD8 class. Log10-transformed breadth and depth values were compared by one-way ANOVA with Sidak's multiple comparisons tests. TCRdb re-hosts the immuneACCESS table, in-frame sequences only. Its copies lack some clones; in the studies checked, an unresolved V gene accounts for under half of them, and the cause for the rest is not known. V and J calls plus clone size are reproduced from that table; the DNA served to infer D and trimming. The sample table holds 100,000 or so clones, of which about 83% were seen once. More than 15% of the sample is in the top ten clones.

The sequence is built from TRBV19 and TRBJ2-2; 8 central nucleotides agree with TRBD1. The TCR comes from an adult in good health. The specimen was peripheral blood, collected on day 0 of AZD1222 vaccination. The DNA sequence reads TGTGCCAGTAGTTCCGGACAGGGTCCTCCCGGGGAGCTGTTTTTT. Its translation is CASSSGQGPPGELFF.